This T cell receptor beta chain was documented in a study of Ad26.COV2.S vaccination and SARS-CoV-2 variants. Notes on the study in general: Quantification of TCR breadth and depth may have yielded underestimates of total T cell responses. Reported findings describe substantial breadth in spike-specific CD8+ and CD4+ T cell responses following vaccination.

Sample treatment: around 19 received Ad26.COV2.S at low or high dose, single or two shots; roughly five received placebo; per-sample allocation not given. Sample collection was performed on day 63 after the first vaccine or placebo injection. As for this clone: What it recognizes is unknown.

Produced via immunoSEQ multiplex PCR; TCRdb's table is partial and in-frame only. Among roughly 350,000 clones listed, 87% were seen once. Sequenced here: peripheral blood, sampled in a trial of Ad26.COV2.S vaccine versus placebo. This clonotype was obtained from a person between 18 and 60 years old who received the Ad26.COV2.S COVID-19 vaccine or a placebo.

The CDR3 sequence is CASSLREPYNEQFF. As DNA, the CDR3 is TGTGCCAGCAGCCTAAGGGAACCCTACAATGAGCAGTTCTTC. The chain has TRBV11-3 and TRBJ2-1, with unresolved D. The CDR3 spans 14 residues. The V end was cut by 5 bases, the J end by 2 bases, with 10 bases between. Germline V lookup: CDR1 SGHNT, CDR2 YENEEA.